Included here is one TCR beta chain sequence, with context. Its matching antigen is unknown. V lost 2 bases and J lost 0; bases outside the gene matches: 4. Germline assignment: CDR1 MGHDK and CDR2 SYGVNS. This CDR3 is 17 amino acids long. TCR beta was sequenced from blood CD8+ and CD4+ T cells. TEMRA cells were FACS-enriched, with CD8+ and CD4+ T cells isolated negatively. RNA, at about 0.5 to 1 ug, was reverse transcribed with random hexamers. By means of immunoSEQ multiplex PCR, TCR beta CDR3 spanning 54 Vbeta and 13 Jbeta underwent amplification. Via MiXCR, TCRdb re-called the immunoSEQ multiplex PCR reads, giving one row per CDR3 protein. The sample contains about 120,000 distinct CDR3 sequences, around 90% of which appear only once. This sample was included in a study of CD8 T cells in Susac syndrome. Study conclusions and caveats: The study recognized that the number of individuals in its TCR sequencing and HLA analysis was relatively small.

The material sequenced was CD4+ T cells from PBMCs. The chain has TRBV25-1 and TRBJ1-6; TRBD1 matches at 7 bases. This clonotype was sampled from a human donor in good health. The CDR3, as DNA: TGTGCCAGCAGTGAAGCGTACAGGGGCTCCTATAATTCACCCCTCCACTTT. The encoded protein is CASSEAYRGSYNSPLHF. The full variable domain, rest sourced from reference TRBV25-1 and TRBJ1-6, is EADIYQTPRYLVIGTGKKITLECSQTMGHDKMYWYQQDPGMELHLIHYSYGVNSTEKGDLSSESTVSRIRTEHFPLTLESARPSHTSQYLCASSEAYRGSYNSPLHFGNGTRLTVT.